This T cell receptor (beta chain) was recorded in a study of beta chain features in type 1 diabetes. Study details: All samples yielded around 98 million examined sorted cells. Notes on the study in general: Moderate but significant shortening of TCRB CDR3s was recorded in all four CD4+ subsets from Type 1 diabetes patients. A greater similarity of naive, central memory and Treg TCRB repertoires was seen among patients than among healthy donors.

Expressed TCRB transcripts were sequenced, since all the RNA that had been isolated was reverse transcribed. Profiling relied on immunoSEQ multiplex PCR, and the TCRdb table lists in-frame clones only, not all of them. This table has 150,000 to 190,000 clones, around 10% appearing once. Trimming shortened V by 1 base and J by 8 bases, and 11 bases separated the two germline ends. There are 13 residues in the CDR3. Germline V lookup: CDR1 LGHNA, CDR2 YNFKEQ. In the case of this clone: Its antigen is not known.

Sequencing was carried out using central memory CD4+ T cells from blood. The sequence came from a man aged 18 to 30 in good health. The chain is built from TRBV4-2 and TRBJ1-2; tentative D call: TRBD1 (5 bases). The DNA of the CDR3 is TGTGCCAGCAGCCAAGCGGAGAGGGGCGGCTACACCTTC. Translated, it gives CASSQAERGGYTF.